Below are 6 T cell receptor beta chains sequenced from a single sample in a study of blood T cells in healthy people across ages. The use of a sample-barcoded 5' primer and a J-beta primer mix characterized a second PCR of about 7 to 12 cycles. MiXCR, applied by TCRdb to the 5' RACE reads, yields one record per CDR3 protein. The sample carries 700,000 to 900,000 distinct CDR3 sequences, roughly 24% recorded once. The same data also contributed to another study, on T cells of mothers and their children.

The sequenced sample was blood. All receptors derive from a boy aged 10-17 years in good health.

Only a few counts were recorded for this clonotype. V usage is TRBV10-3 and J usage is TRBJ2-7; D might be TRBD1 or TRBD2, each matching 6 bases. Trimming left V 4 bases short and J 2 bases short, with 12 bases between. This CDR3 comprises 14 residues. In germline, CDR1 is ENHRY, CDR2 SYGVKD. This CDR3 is CAISGLGGTYEQYF. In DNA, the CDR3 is TGTGCCATCAGTGGATTGGGGGGCACCTACGAGCAGTACTTC.

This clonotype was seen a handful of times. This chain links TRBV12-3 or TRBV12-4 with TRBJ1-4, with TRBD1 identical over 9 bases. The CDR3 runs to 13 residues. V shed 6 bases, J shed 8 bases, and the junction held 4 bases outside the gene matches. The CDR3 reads CASSRDREEKLFF. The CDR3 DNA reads TGTGCCAGCAGCCGGGACAGGGAAGAAAAACTGTTTTTT.

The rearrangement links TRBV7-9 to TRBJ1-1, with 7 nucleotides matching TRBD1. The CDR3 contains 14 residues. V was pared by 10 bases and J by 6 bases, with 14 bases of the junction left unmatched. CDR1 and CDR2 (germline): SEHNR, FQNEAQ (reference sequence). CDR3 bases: TGTGCCATAGACAGGGTGAGCTTCGACGCTGAAGCTTTCTTT. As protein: CAIDRVSFDAEAFF.

The CDR3 here is CSVEDPYKTSSTDTQYF. The CDR3 DNA reads TGCAGCGTTGAAGATCCGTACAAGACGTCTAGCACAGATACGCAGTATTTT. V gene TRBV29-1 combines with J gene TRBJ2-3; D ambiguous. The length of the CDR3 is 17 residues. In germline, CDR1 is SQVTM, CDR2 ANQGSEA. Deletions cut 0 bases from V and 0 bases from J, with 16 bases between.

The CDR3 nucleotides are TGTGCCAGCAGCCTGCCCAGGACAGAAAAAAATGAAAAACTGTTTTTT. This encodes CASSLPRTEKNEKLFF. The chain carries TRBV7-9 and TRBJ1-4, with D perhaps TRBD1 (6 bases). The CDR3 extends over 16 amino acids. Germline V gene lookup returns CDR1 SEHNR and CDR2 FQNEAQ (reference sequence). V shed 5 bases and J shed 5 bases, with 18 bases lying between them.

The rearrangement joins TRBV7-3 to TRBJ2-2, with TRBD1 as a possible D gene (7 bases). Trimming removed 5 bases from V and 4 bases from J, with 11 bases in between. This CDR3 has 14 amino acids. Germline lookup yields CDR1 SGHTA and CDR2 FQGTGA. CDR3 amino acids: CASSARGVTGELFF. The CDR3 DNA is TGTGCCAGCAGCGCCAGGGGGGTCACCGGGGAGCTGTTTTTT.